A selection of T cell receptor beta chains follows, all from one sample in a study of radiation and T cells in renal cell carcinoma. TCRdb keeps only in-frame clones here, not all; method: immunoSEQ multiplex PCR. Of 19,000 or so clones listed, approximately 60% are singletons. The specimen was tumor tissue, collected from a patient whose treatment included radiotherapy and nephrectomy. These receptors all come from a woman between 65 and 79 years old with renal cell carcinoma. Both conserved end residues are part of each CDR3.

cdr3_aa: CASSSSVGAYEQYF
j_call: TRBJ2-7
v_call: TRBV7-2
cdr3_length: 14

cdr3_aa: CASRRGEGYEQYF
j_call: TRBJ2-7
v_call: TRBV5-4
cdr3_length: 13

cdr3_aa: CASSTTLGQGYSYGYTF
j_call: TRBJ1-2
v_call: TRBV7-9
cdr3_length: 17

cdr3_aa: CASSRTSGSTDTQYF
j_call: TRBJ2-3
v_call: TRBV9
cdr3_length: 15

cdr3_aa: CASSIKRGGYNEQFF
j_call: TRBJ2-1
v_call: TRBV19
cdr3_length: 15

cdr3_aa: CASGGSSYEQYF
j_call: TRBJ2-7
v_call: TRBV6-5
cdr3_length: 12

cdr3_aa: CASSQLFRNGAQETQYF
j_call: TRBJ2-5
v_call: TRBV4-3
cdr3_length: 17

cdr3_aa: CASSLAGAPTDTQYF
j_call: TRBJ2-3
v_call: TRBV5-1
cdr3_length: 15

cdr3_aa: CASSWTGAEQFF
j_call: TRBJ2-1
v_call: TRBV28
cdr3_length: 12

cdr3_aa: CASSYGTTRETQYF
j_call: TRBJ2-5
v_call: TRBV14
cdr3_length: 14

cdr3_aa: CLVFGAWSFVGYTF
j_call: TRBJ1-2
v_call: TRBV28
cdr3_length: 14

cdr3_aa: CASSKEGSSGNTIYF
j_call: TRBJ1-3
v_call: TRBV7-2
cdr3_length: 15

cdr3_aa: CASSIDAGNYGYTF
j_call: TRBJ1-2
v_call: TRBV19
cdr3_length: 14

cdr3_aa: CASSLLATNEKLFF
j_call: TRBJ1-4
v_call: TRBV5-6
cdr3_length: 14

cdr3_aa: CASSVDQNTEAFF
j_call: TRBJ1-1
v_call: TRBV9
cdr3_length: 13

cdr3_aa: CASSLAGQTYEQYF
j_call: -
v_call: TRBV5-1
cdr3_length: 14

cdr3_aa: CAISVDSYEQYF
j_call: TRBJ2-7
v_call: TRBV6-1
cdr3_length: 12

cdr3_aa: CASSLTGIHGYTF
j_call: TRBJ1-2
v_call: TRBV5-6
cdr3_length: 13

cdr3_aa: CAPVRTQYF
j_call: TRBJ2-3
v_call: TRBV9
cdr3_length: 9

cdr3_aa: CASSFPGQGYEQYF
j_call: TRBJ2-7
v_call: TRBV7-9
cdr3_length: 14

cdr3_aa: CASSSPTQGSSETQYF
j_call: TRBJ2-5
v_call: TRBV5-4
cdr3_length: 16

cdr3_aa: CASSYGIDTQYF
j_call: TRBJ2-3
v_call: TRBV6-6
cdr3_length: 12

cdr3_aa: CASSRQTGSYEQYF
j_call: TRBJ2-7
v_call: TRBV19
cdr3_length: 14

cdr3_aa: CASSLRGGFITDTQYF
j_call: TRBJ2-3
v_call: TRBV27
cdr3_length: 16

cdr3_aa: CASSPGTGRSEAFF
j_call: TRBJ1-1
v_call: TRBV5-1
cdr3_length: 14

cdr3_aa: CASREGALGNQPQHF
j_call: TRBJ1-5
v_call: TRBV2
cdr3_length: 15

cdr3_aa: CASSVVASGGLDTQYF
j_call: TRBJ2-3
v_call: TRBV9
cdr3_length: 16

cdr3_aa: CASSMGGRRGETQYF
j_call: TRBJ2-5
v_call: TRBV19
cdr3_length: 15

cdr3_aa: CSARADRAILF
j_call: TRBJ2-2
v_call: TRBV20-1
cdr3_length: 11

cdr3_aa: CASSHQGVDTGELFF
j_call: TRBJ2-2
v_call: TRBV25-1
cdr3_length: 15

cdr3_aa: CASRPGGRVDQPQHF
j_call: TRBJ1-5
v_call: TRBV19
cdr3_length: 15

cdr3_aa: CASSLGLAGEYNEQFF
j_call: TRBJ2-1
v_call: TRBV6-5
cdr3_length: 16

cdr3_aa: CASRGGRSGRSYEQYF
j_call: TRBJ2-7
v_call: TRBV2
cdr3_length: 16

cdr3_aa: CASSHYQGAGGYTF
j_call: TRBJ1-2
v_call: TRBV4-3
cdr3_length: 14

cdr3_aa: CASSFLAGSSGEQFF
j_call: TRBJ2-1
v_call: TRBV7-3
cdr3_length: 15

cdr3_aa: CARLCWQGLATSPPKKNYEQYF
j_call: TRBJ2-7
v_call: TRBV27
cdr3_length: 22

cdr3_aa: CAWSDHLSVYGYTF
j_call: TRBJ1-2
v_call: TRBV30
cdr3_length: 14

cdr3_aa: CASSPAGDQYF
j_call: TRBJ2-5
v_call: TRBV7-6
cdr3_length: 11

cdr3_aa: CSVGLGQQGNTIYF
j_call: TRBJ1-3
v_call: TRBV29-1
cdr3_length: 14

cdr3_aa: CASSPMGGDYGYTF
j_call: TRBJ1-2
v_call: TRBV5-4
cdr3_length: 14

cdr3_aa: CASRETSYNEQFF
j_call: TRBJ2-1
v_call: TRBV19
cdr3_length: 13